One sample yielded the 18 T cell receptor beta chains listed below, sequenced in a study of T cell repertoires in cytomegalovirus infection. TCRdb analysed the reads with MiXCR anew, one entry per CDR3 protein. The sample lists about 830,000 distinct CDR3 sequences, over 25% occurring once. Which antigens these TCRs recognize remains unknown. The sample consisted of cultured CD8+ T cells from PBMCs, taken from culture after CMV antigen stimulation. These receptors were obtained from a human donor in good health (CMV status not recorded). Some clones in this sample may be carry-over from other donors' samples.

V is TRBV27 and J is TRBJ1-5; TRBD1 matches 7 bases. V shed 4 bases, J shed 7 bases, and the junction held 7 bases outside the gene matches. The CDR3 is made up of 14 amino acids. CDR1 and CDR2 (germline): MNHEY, SMNVEV (reference sequence). CDR3 residues: CASSYGQENQPQHF. Here the CDR3 DNA reads TGTGCCAGCAGTTACGGACAGGAGAACCAGCCCCAGCATTTT.

The rearrangement joins TRBV4-1 to TRBJ2-2, with D perhaps TRBD1 (5 bases). CDR1 MGHRA and CDR2 YSYEKL come from the germline V gene. The CDR3 runs to 15 residues. Trimming took 3 bases from V and 7 from J, leaving 15 bases between them. The CDR3 loop reads CASSQDPPGIGELFF. The CDR3 region has the DNA TGCGCCAGCAGCCAGGACCCGCCAGGGATCGGGGAGCTGTTTTTT.

This sequence joins TRBV7-6 and TRBJ2-3; 12 positions match TRBD2. From germline, CDR1 is SGHVS and CDR2 FNYEAQ. The CDR3 contains 17 residues. V was pared by 5 bases and J by 2 bases, with 8 bases of the junction left unmatched. The CDR3 coding sequence is TGTGCCAGCAGCGCCCGACTAGCGGGGGCTTACACAGATACGCAGTATTTT. Translation: CASSARLAGAYTDTQYF.

The chain employs TRBV29-1 and TRBJ2-7; tentative D call: TRBD2 (7 bases). Germline CDR1 reads SQVTM; CDR2 reads ANQGSEA. Trimming cost V 4 bases and J 1 base, with 17 bases left between them. The CDR3 has 15 residues. CDR3 DNA sequence: TGCAGCGTTGTAGGGGGGGCAGGGATGTCCTACGAGCAGTACTTC. Its translation: CSVVGGAGMSYEQYF.

This clonotype was detected ten times or more. This rearrangement joins TRBV7-8 to TRBJ2-1; TRBD2 might be the D (6 bases). CDR3 length: 12 residues. The V end lost 4 bases, the J end lost 7 bases, and 8 bases lay between the germline ends. Germline V gives CDR1 SGHVS, CDR2 FQNEAQ. CDR3 coding DNA: TGTGCCAGCAGCTCTGCGGGGAATGAGCAGTTCTTC. This codes for CASSSAGNEQFF.

The rearrangement uses TRBV6-1 and TRBJ2-7; 8 bases match TRBD2. The germline CDR1 and CDR2 sequences are MNHNS and SASEGT. Trimming took 0 bases from V and 3 from J; bases not matched to a gene: 7. The CDR3 loop spans 16 amino acids. In DNA form, the CDR3 reads TGTGCCAGCAGTGAAGCGAGGGAACTAGCGGTCTACGAGCAGTACGTC. Translation: CASSEARELAVYEQYV.

The chain recombines TRBV4-3 with TRBJ1-5, with 11 bases identical to TRBD1. Trimming cost V 0 bases and J 1 base; bases outside gene matches: 2. CDR3 size: 17 residues. The V gene's germline CDR1 is LGHNA and CDR2 YSLEER. The CDR3 is CASSQDWDRGSNQPQHF. The DNA for the CDR3 is TGCGCCAGCAGCCAAGATTGGGACAGGGGGAGCAATCAGCCCCAGCATTTT.

This clonotype was seen only a few times. The chain links TRBV7-9 to TRBJ1-5; D remains unclear. V gave up 5 bases and J gave up 4 bases, with 6 bases separating them. CDR3 length: 12 residues. Germline V lookup: CDR1 SEHNR, CDR2 FQNEAQ (reference sequence). The CDR3 loop is CASSEPNQPQHF. CDR3 nucleotides: TGTGCCAGCAGCGAACCTAATCAGCCCCAGCATTTT.

This clonotype was seen more than once but under ten times. The gene calls are TRBV10-2 and TRBJ2-1; D perhaps matches TRBD2 (6 bases). Trimming cost V 0 bases and J 3 bases, with 12 bases left between them. The CDR3 consists of 16 residues. Germline assignment: CDR1 WSHSY and CDR2 SAAADI. The CDR3 nucleotides read TGCGCCAGCAGTGAGTCAGGGGTAGCGGTCTACAATGAGCAGTTCTTC. It is translated as CASSESGVAVYNEQFF.

This sequence joins TRBV3-1 and TRBJ1-5, with D hard to call. Germline CDR1 reads LGHDT; CDR2 reads YNNKEL (reference sequence). This CDR3 spans 15 amino acids. The V gene lost 0 bases and the J gene lost 7 bases, with 13 bases spanning the gap. CDR3 region: CASSQDPSGRQPQHF. In DNA, the CDR3 is TGTGCCAGCAGCCAAGATCCATCGGGCAGGCAGCCCCAGCATTTT.

V gene TRBV6-5 combines with J gene TRBJ2-1; no definite D call. Trimming removed 0 bases from V and 8 bases from J, with 5 bases in between. CDR3 length: 12 residues. Germline V gives CDR1 MNHEY, CDR2 SVGAGI. For the CDR3, the DNA is TGTGCCAGCAGTTACTCGATGGATGAGCAGTTCTTC. It specifies CASSYSMDEQFF.

This chain connects TRBV15 to TRBJ2-3; 9 bases map to TRBD2. Germline CDR1 LNHNV, CDR2 YYDKDF (reference sequence). With 3 bases clipped from V and 2 bases from J, the junction kept 6 bases outside the gene matches. The CDR3 is 16 residues long. The CDR3 DNA is TGTGCCACCAGCAGCCGGACTAGCGAGTACACAGATACGCAGTATTTT. Encoded protein: CATSSRTSEYTDTQYF.

The chain uses TRBV19 and TRBJ1-6; D is possibly TRBD1 (6 bases). The CDR3 is 19 residues long. The germline gives CDR1 LNHDA, CDR2 SQIVND (reference sequence). Trimming shortened V by 3 bases and J by 4 bases, and 22 bases separated the two germline ends. CDR3 nucleotide sequence: TGTGCCAGTAGTATGGCATTATCCTTCGACAGGCAGTATAATTCACCCCTCCACTTT. Its protein product is CASSMALSFDRQYNSPLHF.

This clonotype was observed at least ten times. The chain employs TRBV7-8 and TRBJ2-5; D unresolved. CDR3 size: 15 residues. Looked up from germline, CDR1 is SGHVS and CDR2 is FQNEAQ. Trimming shortened V by 1 base and J by 0 bases, and 9 bases separated the two germline ends. CDR3 amino acids: CASSLEPRYQETQYF. The CDR3 DNA reads TGTGCCAGCAGCTTAGAACCCCGGTACCAAGAGACCCAGTACTTC. The full variable domain, in which reference TRBV7-8 and TRBJ2-5 provide the parts outside the CDR3, is GAGVSQSPRYKVAKRGQDVALRCDPISGHVSLFWYQQALGQGPEFLTYFQNEAQLDKSGLPSDRFFAERPEGSVSTLKIQRTQQEDSAVYLCASSLEPRYQETQYFGPGTRLLVL.

The chain uses TRBV5-5 and TRBJ2-6; no firm D call. The CDR3 is 20 residues long. Between the trimmed V and J ends, which lost 0 bases and 0 bases, there was a span of 19 bases. Germline V lookup: CDR1 SGHKS, CDR2 YYEKEE (reference sequence). The CDR3, as DNA: TGTGCCAGCAGCTTGGCCAACTGGGTCATCCTGGACTCTGGGGCCAACGTCCTGACTTTC. Translation: CASSLANWVILDSGANVLTF. Looking up the rest from reference TRBV5-5 and TRBJ2-6 gives the full variable domain: DAGVTQSPTHLIKTRGQQVTLRCSPISGHKSVSWYQQVLGQGPQFIFQYYEKEERGRGNFPDRFSARQFPNYSSELNVNALLLGDSALYLCASSLANWVILDSGANVLTFGAGSRLTVL.

The J gene is TRBJ2-1, the V gene TRBV6-2 or TRBV6-3, with D hard to call. CDR1 is MNHEY and CDR2 is SVGEGT in the germline V gene. The V and J ends lost 6 bases and 8 bases respectively, with 8 bases between them. The CDR3 runs to 11 residues. The CDR3 sequence: CASRSTDEQFF. For the CDR3, the DNA is TGTGCCAGCAGGAGTACCGATGAGCAGTTCTTC.

As for this clonotype: The junction does not match germline at one end; this may be a read error. The chain carries TRBV6-8 and TRBJ2-2, with 13 bases lining up with TRBD2. Germline CDR1 is MNHGY and CDR2 is SAAAGT. The CDR3 has 15 residues. CDR3 sequence: CANSRGTSGAGELFF. The CDR3, as DNA: TGTGCCAACAGTAGGGGGACTAGCGGGGCCGGGGAGCTGTTTTTT.

The genes are TRBV3-1 and TRBJ1-6; 8 positions match TRBD1. The CDR3 spans 17 residues. The J segment lost 10 bases and the V segment lost 1 base, leaving 12 bases of the junction unmatched. Looked up from germline, CDR1 is LGHDT and CDR2 is YNNKEL (reference sequence). CDR3 residues: CASSQVKDREKPSPLHF. CDR3 DNA sequence: TGTGCCAGCAGCCAAGTTAAGGACAGGGAAAAACCCTCACCCCTCCACTTT.